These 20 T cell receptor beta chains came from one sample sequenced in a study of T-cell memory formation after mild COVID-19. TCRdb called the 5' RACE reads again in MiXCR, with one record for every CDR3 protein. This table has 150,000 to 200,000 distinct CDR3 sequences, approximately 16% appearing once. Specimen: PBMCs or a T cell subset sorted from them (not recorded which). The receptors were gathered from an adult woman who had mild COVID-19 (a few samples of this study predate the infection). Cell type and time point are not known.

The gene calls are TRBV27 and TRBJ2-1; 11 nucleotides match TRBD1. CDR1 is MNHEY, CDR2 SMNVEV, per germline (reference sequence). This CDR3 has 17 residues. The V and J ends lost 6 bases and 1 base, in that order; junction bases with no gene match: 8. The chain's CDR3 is CASSQRTGGISYNEQFF. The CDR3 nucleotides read TGTGCCAGCAGCCAACGGACAGGGGGCATATCCTACAATGAGCAGTTCTTC.

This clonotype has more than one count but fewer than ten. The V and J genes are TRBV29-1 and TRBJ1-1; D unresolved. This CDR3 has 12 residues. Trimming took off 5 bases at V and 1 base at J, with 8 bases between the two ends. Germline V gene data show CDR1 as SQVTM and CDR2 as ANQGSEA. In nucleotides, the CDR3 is TGCAGCGTTTGGGGAAAGAACACTGAAGCTTTCTTT. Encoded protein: CSVWGKNTEAFF.

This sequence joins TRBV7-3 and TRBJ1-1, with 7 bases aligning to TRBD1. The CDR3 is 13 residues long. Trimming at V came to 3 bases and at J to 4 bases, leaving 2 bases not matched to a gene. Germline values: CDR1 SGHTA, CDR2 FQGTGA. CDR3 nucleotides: TGTGCCAGCAGCTTTCCAGGGGGCACTGAAGCTTTCTTT. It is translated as CASSFPGGTEAFF.

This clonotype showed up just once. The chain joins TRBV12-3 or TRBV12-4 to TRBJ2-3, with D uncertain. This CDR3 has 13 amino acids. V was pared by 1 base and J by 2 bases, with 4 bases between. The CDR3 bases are TGTGCCAGCAGTTTAGTGGCCACAGATACGCAGTATTTT. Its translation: CASSLVATDTQYF.

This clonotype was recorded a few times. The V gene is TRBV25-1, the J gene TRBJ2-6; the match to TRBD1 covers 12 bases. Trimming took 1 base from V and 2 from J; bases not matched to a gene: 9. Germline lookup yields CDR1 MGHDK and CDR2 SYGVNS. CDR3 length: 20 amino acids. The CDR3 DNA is TGTGCCAGCAGTGAATCCCTGGGACAGGGGGCAATAACTGGGGCCAACGTCCTGACTTTC. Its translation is CASSESLGQGAITGANVLTF.

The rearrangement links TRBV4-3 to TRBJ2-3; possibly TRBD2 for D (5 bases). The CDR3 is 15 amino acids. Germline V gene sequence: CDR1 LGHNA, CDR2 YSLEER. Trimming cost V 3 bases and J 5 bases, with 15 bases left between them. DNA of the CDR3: TGCGCCAGCAGCCATTTGGGAGTCGGAGAAGATACGCAGTATTTT. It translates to CASSHLGVGEDTQYF.

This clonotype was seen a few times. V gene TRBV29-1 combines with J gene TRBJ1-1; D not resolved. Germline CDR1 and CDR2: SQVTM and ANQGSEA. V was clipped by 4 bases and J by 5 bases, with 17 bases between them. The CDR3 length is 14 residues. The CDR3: CSVVHLGGGTEAFF. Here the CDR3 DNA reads TGCAGCGTTGTCCATCTAGGCGGTGGAACTGAAGCTTTCTTT.

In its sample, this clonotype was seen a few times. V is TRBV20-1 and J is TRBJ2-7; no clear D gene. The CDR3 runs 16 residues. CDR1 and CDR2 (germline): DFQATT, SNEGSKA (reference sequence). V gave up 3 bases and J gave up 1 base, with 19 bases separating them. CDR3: CSASTSVLLLSYEQYF. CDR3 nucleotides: TGCAGTGCTAGTACCTCAGTGCTTCTCCTTTCCTACGAGCAGTACTTC.

CDR3 sequence (DNA): TGTGCCAGCACTCGAGACAGGCCCACAGATACGCAGTATTTT. Translating gives CASTRDRPTDTQYF. The V call is TRBV6-1, the J call TRBJ2-3; D perhaps matches TRBD1 (6 bases). The ends were cut back, 7 bases at V and 2 bases at J, with 13 bases in the middle. The CDR3 spans 14 residues. CDR1 is MNHNS and CDR2 is SASEGT in the germline V gene.

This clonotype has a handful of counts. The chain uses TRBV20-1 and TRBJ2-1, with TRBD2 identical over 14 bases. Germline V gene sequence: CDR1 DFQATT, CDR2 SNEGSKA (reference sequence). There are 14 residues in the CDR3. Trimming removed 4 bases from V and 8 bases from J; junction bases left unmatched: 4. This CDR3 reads CSATRLAGGHEQFF. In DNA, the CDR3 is TGCAGTGCTACCCGACTAGCGGGAGGGCATGAGCAGTTCTTC.

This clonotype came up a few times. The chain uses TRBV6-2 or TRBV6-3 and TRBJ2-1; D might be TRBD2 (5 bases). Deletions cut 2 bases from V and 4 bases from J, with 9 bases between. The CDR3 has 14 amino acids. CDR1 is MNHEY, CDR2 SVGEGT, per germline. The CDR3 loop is CASSYEGQYNEQFF. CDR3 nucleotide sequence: TGTGCCAGCAGTTACGAGGGCCAATACAATGAGCAGTTCTTC.

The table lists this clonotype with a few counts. The DNA of the CDR3 is TGTGCCAGCAGCAAAGAGGTCAGGGGGCGATACTATGGCTACACCTTC. Translating gives CASSKEVRGRYYGYTF. The chain links TRBV21-1 to TRBJ1-2; TRBD1 reflects the table's D call only, with no check against the DNA. TRBV21-1 is a listed pseudogene. CDR3 length: 16 residues.

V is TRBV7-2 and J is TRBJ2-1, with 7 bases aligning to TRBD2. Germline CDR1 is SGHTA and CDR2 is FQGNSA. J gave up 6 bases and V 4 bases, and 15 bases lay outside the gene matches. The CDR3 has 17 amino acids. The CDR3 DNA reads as TGTGCCAGCAGCTCCCGGGGCCAGGGAGGGCGGGGCAATGAGCAGTTCTTC. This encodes CASSSRGQGGRGNEQFF.

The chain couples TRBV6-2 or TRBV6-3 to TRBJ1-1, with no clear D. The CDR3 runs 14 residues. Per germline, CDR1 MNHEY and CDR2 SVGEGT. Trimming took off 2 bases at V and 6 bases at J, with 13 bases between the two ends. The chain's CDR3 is CASSYRREVAEAFF. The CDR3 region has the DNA TGTGCCAGCAGTTACAGAAGGGAGGTCGCTGAAGCTTTCTTT.

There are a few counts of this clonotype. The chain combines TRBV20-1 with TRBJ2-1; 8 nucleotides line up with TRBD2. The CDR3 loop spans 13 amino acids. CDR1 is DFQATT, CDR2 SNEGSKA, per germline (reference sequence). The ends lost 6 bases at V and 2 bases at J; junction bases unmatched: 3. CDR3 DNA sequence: TGCAGTGCCCGCGGGAGGACCTACAATGAGCAGTTCTTC. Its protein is CSARGRTYNEQFF.

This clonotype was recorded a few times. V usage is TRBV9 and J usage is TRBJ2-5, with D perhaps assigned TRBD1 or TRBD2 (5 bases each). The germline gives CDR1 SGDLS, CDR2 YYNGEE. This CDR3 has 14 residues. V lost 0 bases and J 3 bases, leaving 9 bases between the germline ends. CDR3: CASSVGGEEETQYF. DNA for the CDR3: TGTGCCAGCAGCGTAGGAGGGGAAGAAGAGACCCAGTACTTC.

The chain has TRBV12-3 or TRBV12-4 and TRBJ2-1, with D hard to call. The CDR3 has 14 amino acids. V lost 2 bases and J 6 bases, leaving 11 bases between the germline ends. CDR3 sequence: CASSLTRLTNEQFF. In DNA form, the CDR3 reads TGTGCCAGCAGTTTAACAAGGCTAACCAATGAGCAGTTCTTC.

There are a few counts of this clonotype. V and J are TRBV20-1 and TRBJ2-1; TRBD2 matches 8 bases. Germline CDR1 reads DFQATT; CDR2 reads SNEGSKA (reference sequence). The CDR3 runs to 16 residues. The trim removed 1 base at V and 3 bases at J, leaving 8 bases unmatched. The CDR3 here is CSARAGLAGFYNEQFF. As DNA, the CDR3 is TGCAGTGCTAGAGCCGGGCTAGCGGGTTTCTACAATGAGCAGTTCTTC.

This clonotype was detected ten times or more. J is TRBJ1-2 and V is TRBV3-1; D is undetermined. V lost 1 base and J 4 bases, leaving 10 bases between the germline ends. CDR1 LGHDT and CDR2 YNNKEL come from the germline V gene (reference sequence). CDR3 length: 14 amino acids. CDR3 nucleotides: TGTGCCAGCAGCCAAGGACCCGCTGGCTATGGCTACACCTTC. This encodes CASSQGPAGYGYTF. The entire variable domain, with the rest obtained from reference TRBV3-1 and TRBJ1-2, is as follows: DTAVSQTPKYLVTQMGNDKSIKCEQNLGHDTMYWYKQDSKKFLKIMFSYNNKELIINETVPNRFSPKSPDKAHLNLHINSLELGDSAVYFCASSQGPAGYGYTFGSGTRLTVV.

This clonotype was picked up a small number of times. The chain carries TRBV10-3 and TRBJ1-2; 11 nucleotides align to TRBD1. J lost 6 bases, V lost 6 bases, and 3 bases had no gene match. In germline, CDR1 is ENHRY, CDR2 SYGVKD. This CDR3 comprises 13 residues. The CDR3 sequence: CAISGTGGDGYTF. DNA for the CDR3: TGTGCCATCAGCGGGACAGGGGGTGATGGCTACACCTTC.